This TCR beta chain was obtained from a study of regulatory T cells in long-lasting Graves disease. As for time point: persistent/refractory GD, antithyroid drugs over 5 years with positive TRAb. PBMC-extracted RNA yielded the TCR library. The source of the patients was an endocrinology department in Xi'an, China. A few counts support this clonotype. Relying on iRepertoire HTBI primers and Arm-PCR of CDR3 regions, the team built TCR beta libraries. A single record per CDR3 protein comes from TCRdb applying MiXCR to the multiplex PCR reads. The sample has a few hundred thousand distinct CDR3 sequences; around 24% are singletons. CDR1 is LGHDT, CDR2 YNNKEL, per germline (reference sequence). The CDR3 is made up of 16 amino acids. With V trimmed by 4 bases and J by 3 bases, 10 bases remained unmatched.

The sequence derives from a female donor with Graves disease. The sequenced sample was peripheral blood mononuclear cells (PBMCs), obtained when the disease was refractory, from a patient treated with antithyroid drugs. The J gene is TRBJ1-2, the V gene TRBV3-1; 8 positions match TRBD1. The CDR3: CASSPGKKDRDYGYTF. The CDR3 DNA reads TGTGCCAGCAGCCCCGGAAAAAAGGACAGGGACTATGGCTACACCTTC.